These T cell receptor beta chains were read from a single sample in a study of patients and donors after allogeneic stem cell transplantation. TCRdb re-derived calls from the RT-PCR reads in MiXCR, one entry per CDR3 protein. The sample yields roughly 940,000 distinct CDR3 sequences, around 17% seen once. The specimen sequenced was blood, either unsorted or a sorted T cell fraction (not recorded which). The source is a human donor who was either an allogeneic HSCT recipient or a stem cell or donor lymphocyte infusion donor (not recorded which). It is not recorded whose cells these are; they may come from a transplant donor. Both conserved end residues are part of each CDR3. D genes are given only for firm matches. Clone size is not always given. Where it is, it says once, few, many or a class for expanded clones.

D gene: -
J gene: TRBJ1-2
clone size: -
V gene: TRBV4-2
CDR3 protein: CASSQDFRGPHDGYTF
CDR3 DNA: TGTGCCAGCAGCCAAGATTTCAGAGGGCCCCACGATGGCTACACCTTC

D gene: TRBD2
J gene: TRBJ2-5
clone size: few
V gene: TRBV3-1
CDR3 protein: CASSQEPAGNGETQYF
CDR3 DNA: TGTGCCAGCAGCCAAGAACCAGCGGGAAATGGGGAGACCCAGTACTTC

D gene: -
J gene: TRBJ2-3
clone size: -
V gene: TRBV20-1
CDR3 protein: CSARDYALGDTQYF
CDR3 DNA: TGCAGTGCTAGAGATTACGCACTTGGGGATACGCAGTATTTT

D gene: TRBD1
J gene: TRBJ2-5
clone size: -
V gene: TRBV20-1
CDR3 protein: CSAAKQGKETQYF
CDR3 DNA: TGCAGTGCCGCCAAACAGGGGAAAGAGACCCAGTACTTC

D gene: -
J gene: TRBJ2-7
clone size: few
V gene: TRBV2
CDR3 protein: CASRTNEFEQYF
CDR3 DNA: TGTGCCAGCAGGACAAACGAATTCGAGCAGTACTTC

D gene: TRBD2
J gene: TRBJ2-7
clone size: -
V gene: TRBV6-2/TRBV6-3
CDR3 protein: CASGRGSEQYF
CDR3 DNA: TGTGCCAGCGGGCGGGGGAGCGAGCAGTACTTC

D gene: TRBD1
J gene: TRBJ1-5
clone size: few
V gene: TRBV15
CDR3 protein: CATSTQGELSNQPQHF
CDR3 DNA: TGTGCCACCAGCACACAGGGGGAATTGAGCAATCAGCCCCAGCATTTT

D gene: TRBD1
J gene: TRBJ2-2
clone size: few
V gene: TRBV5-1
CDR3 protein: CASSPDRVSTGELFF
CDR3 DNA: TGCGCCAGCAGCCCGGACAGGGTTAGCACCGGGGAGCTGTTTTTT

D gene: TRBD1
J gene: TRBJ1-2
clone size: few
V gene: TRBV12-3/TRBV12-4
CDR3 protein: CASSPGQGNNYGYTF
CDR3 DNA: TGTGCCAGCAGTCCCGGACAGGGTAATAACTATGGCTACACCTTC

D gene: -
J gene: TRBJ2-2
clone size: -
V gene: TRBV12-5
CDR3 protein: CASGSTTGTSNTGELFF
CDR3 DNA: TGTGCTAGTGGTTCTACGACGGGTACCTCGAACACCGGGGAGCTGTTTTTT

D gene: TRBD2
J gene: TRBJ2-5
clone size: -
V gene: TRBV18
CDR3 protein: CASSPVGSGRYQETQYF
CDR3 DNA: TGTGCCAGCTCACCGGTTGGCAGCGGGAGATACCAAGAGACCCAGTACTTC

D gene: -
J gene: TRBJ1-3
clone size: -
V gene: TRBV6-5
CDR3 protein: CASSFDMTGNTIYF
CDR3 DNA: TGTGCCAGCAGTTTCGACATGACCGGAAACACCATATATTTT

D gene: -
J gene: TRBJ1-1
clone size: few
V gene: TRBV20-1
CDR3 protein: CSARVTARNTEAFF
CDR3 DNA: TGCAGTGCTAGAGTAACAGCAAGGAACACTGAAGCTTTCTTT

D gene: -
J gene: TRBJ2-3
clone size: many
V gene: TRBV5-6
CDR3 protein: CASSLSRGPSTDTQYF
CDR3 DNA: TGTGCCAGCAGCTTGAGTCGGGGACCTAGCACAGATACGCAGTATTTT

D gene: -
J gene: TRBJ1-1
clone size: many
V gene: TRBV12-3/TRBV12-4
CDR3 protein: CASSFYGVGTEAFF
CDR3 DNA: TGTGCCAGCAGTTTCTACGGGGTTGGAACTGAAGCTTTCTTT

D gene: TRBD1
J gene: TRBJ1-2
clone size: -
V gene: TRBV3-1
CDR3 protein: CASSHLSTGVDYGYTF
CDR3 DNA: TGTGCCAGCAGCCACCTCTCCACAGGGGTGGACTATGGCTACACCTTC